This TCR beta chain is from a study of shared clonotypes between healthy human individuals. Healthy adults negative for HIV, lacking recent acute infections or vaccinations, served as donors. A few counts support this clone. In replicate PCRs of sorted subsets, roughly 200 ng DNA, about 30,000 T cell genomes, was used. This table comes from immunoSEQ multiplex PCR, and its TCRdb copy is limited to in-frame clones, with some not included. The sample includes some 1 million clones, about 75% of them seen just once. CDR1 and CDR2 from the germline V gene are MNHEY and SVGAGI. V lost 4 bases and J lost 5; bases outside the gene matches: 4. The CDR3 extends over 13 amino acids.

Sequencing was performed on memory CD4+ T cells sorted from blood. The subset was: CD45RA-negative fraction. This chain uses TRBV6-5 with TRBJ1-1, with TRBD1 matching 7 bases. The sequence derives from a man aged 18 to 30 in good health. CDR3 sequence reads: CASSSNRGTEAFF. The CDR3 DNA is TGTGCCAGCAGTTCAAACAGGGGTACTGAAGCTTTCTTT.